This entry features one T cell receptor (beta chain) sequence. It lacks a known antigen. The record has no base qualities; no much larger clone is one base away. The protocol used for the library was the immunoSEQ multiplex PCR assay. This immuneACCESS table, as held by TCRdb, lists in-frame sequences with V and J called but not all clones. Of the missing ones, under half trace to an unresolved V gene in checked studies; the others have no known cause. The sample table contains about 46,000 clones; only one count was recorded for 90% to 95% of them. The ten top clones hold about 4.1% of the sample. This sample is part of a study of T cell changes during pregnancy in multiple sclerosis (dated by TCRdb to about 2019). Context from the whole study: In women with multiple sclerosis, the researchers looked at how the T cell repertoire shifted as pregnancy progressed.

At the junction V is shortened by 3 bases and J by 5 bases; bases outside the gene matches: 7. Based on the germline V gene (reference sequence), the CDR1 and CDR2 sequences are SGHNT and YYREEE. The CDR3 sequence holds 14 residues, the cysteine and phenylalanine included. Just the 42-base CDR3 DNA is kept, in frame starting at base 1. The source material was CD8+ T cells from peripheral blood mononuclear cells, sampled in the first trimester of pregnancy. The chain was built from TRBV5-4 and TRBJ1-1, and TRBD1 matches 7 of the central bases. The sequence came from a female donor with multiple sclerosis, enrolled in a pregnancy study. The DNA sequence is as follows: TGTGCCAGCAGCTCATCCGGGACAGCAACTGAAGCTTTCTTT. This yields the protein CASSSSGTATEAFF.